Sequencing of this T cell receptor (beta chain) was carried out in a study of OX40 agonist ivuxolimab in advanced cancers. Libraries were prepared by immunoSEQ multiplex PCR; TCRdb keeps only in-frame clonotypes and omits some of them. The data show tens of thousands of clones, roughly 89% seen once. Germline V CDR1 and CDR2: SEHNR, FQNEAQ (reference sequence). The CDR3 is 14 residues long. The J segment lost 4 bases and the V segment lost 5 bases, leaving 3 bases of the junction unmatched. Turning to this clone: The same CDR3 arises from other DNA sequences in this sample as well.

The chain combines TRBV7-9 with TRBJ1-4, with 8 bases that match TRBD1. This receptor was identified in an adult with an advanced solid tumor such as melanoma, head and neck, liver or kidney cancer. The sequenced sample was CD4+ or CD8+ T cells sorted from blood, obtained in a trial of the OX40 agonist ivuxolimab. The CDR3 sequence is CASSPGQGNEKLFF. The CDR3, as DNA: TGTGCCAGCAGCCCCGGACAGGGTAATGAAAAACTGTTTTTT.